This T cell receptor (beta chain) was sequenced during a study of T cells after posttransplantation cyclophosphamide. Study-wide results and limits: Skin or GI-infiltrating T cells shared few TRB sequences with blood. Later post-transplant blood repertoires were often dominated by donor CD8+ memory clones. After PTCy, TRB diversity resembled that of CNI/methotrexate controls.

Assay: immunoSEQ multiplex PCR; the TCRdb copy retains only in-frame clones and omits some. The sample has 45,000 to 60,000 clones; 92% are singletons. A note on this clone: The target antigen is unknown.

V was shortened by 5 bases and J by 4 bases, with 11 bases between the two germline ends. Germline lookup yields CDR1 SEHNR and CDR2 FQNEAQ (reference sequence). The CDR3 totals 13 residues. On the day of bone marrow donation, the related graft donor provided peripheral blood. Sequences were obtained from PBMCs. The V and J genes are TRBV7-9 and TRBJ2-5, with D possibly being TRBD1 (5 bases). This TCR was recovered from a woman aged 45 to 65 in good health and a related stem cell transplant donor. DNA of the CDR3: TGTGCCAGCAGCGAAGGGGCGAGAGAGACCCAGTACTTC. Encoded protein: CASSEGARETQYF.